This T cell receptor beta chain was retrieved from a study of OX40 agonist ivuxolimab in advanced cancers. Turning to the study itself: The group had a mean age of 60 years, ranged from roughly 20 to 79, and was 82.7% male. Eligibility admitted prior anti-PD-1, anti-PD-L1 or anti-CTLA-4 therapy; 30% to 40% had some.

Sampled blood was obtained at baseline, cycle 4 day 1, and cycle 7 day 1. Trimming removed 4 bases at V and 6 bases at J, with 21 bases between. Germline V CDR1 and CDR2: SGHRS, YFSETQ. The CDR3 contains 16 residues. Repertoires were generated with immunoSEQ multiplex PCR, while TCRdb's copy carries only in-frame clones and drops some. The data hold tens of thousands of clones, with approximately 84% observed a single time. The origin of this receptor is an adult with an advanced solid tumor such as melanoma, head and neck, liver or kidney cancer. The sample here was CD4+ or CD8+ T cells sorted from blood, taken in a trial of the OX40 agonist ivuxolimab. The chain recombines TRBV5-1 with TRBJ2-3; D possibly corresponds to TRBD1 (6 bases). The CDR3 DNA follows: TGCGCCAGCAGCCGAGGTACAGGGCAGATGATGGATACGCAGTATTTT. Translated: CASSRGTGQMMDTQYF.